This T cell receptor (beta chain) derives from a study of OX40 agonist ivuxolimab in advanced cancers. Profiling relied on immunoSEQ multiplex PCR, and the TCRdb table lists in-frame clones only, not all of them. The data show some 66,000 clones, with 75% to 80% seen just once and around 1.6% held by the top ten. Sequences were derived from CD4+ or CD8+ T cells sorted from blood, sampled in a trial of the OX40 agonist ivuxolimab. The TCR comes from an adult with an advanced solid tumor such as melanoma, head and neck, liver or kidney cancer.

CDR3 DNA sequence: TGTGCCAGCGCGGGGGGAAATCAGCCCCAGCATTTT. Translation gives CASAGGNQPQHF. The gene calls are TRBV6-6 and TRBJ1-5, with D perhaps TRBD1 (5 bases). CDR3 length equals 12 residues. Per germline, CDR1 MNHNY and CDR2 SVGAGI (reference sequence). Between the trimmed V and J ends, which lost 8 bases and 4 bases, there was a span of 9 bases.